The TCR beta chain under discussion was sequenced for a study of shared clonotypes between healthy human individuals. Sequencing used immunoSEQ multiplex PCR; TCRdb keeps in-frame clones, though not all of them. The table has about 980,000 clones, about three quarters seen once. Germline loops: CDR1 MDHEN, CDR2 SYDVKM. Trimming shortened V by 3 bases and J by 7 bases, and 16 bases separated the two germline ends. The CDR3 spans 15 residues. This clone was observed a handful of times. Its target is not known. Study-level points and caveats: It was the non-shared clonotypes that had lower generation probabilities than clonotypes shared by all four donors.

The sequencing input was memory CD4+ T cells sorted from blood. The subset was: CD45RA-negative fraction. The genes are TRBV28 and TRBJ1-5, with a weak D call TRBD1 (6 bases). This clonotype was obtained from a man between 18 and 35 years old in good health. CDR3 amino acids: CASSFPRGQWQPQHF. For the CDR3, the DNA is TGTGCCAGCAGTTTCCCCCGGGGGCAGTGGCAGCCCCAGCATTTT.